Listed below are T cell receptor gamma chains from one sample, sequenced in a study of Vδ1+ human thymocytes. TCRdb re-identified clones in the multiplex PCR reads via CATT. The sample shows 20,000 to 25,000 gamma-chain clones, roughly 13% of them seen only once. Material for sequencing was Vdelta1+ gamma-delta thymocytes from the thymus. The receptors here all came from a child under two years old who had congenital heart surgery. Both conserved end residues are part of each CDR3. The size field is filled for only some rows; it gives once, few, many or a size class.

>once|TRGV4|TRGJ1/TRGJ2
CATWDWENYYKKLF
TGTGCCACCTGGGATTGGGAGAATTATTATAAGAAACTCTTT
>few|TRGV4|TRGJP2
CAAWGGSDWIKTF
TGTGCCGCCTGGGGGGGTAGTGATTGGATCAAGACGTTT
>few|TRGV4|TRGJ1/TRGJ2
CATWKLFRGYYKKLF
TGTGCCACCTGGAAGCTCTTCCGAGGTTATTATAAGAAACTCTTT
>-|TRGV4|TRGJP1
CATWKPGWFKIF
TGTGCCACCTGGAAGCCTGGTTGGTTCAAGATATTT
>-|TRGV4|TRGJ1/TRGJ2
CATWVVGNYYKKLF
TGTGCCACCTGGGTTGTTGGGAATTATTATAAGAAACTCTTT
>-|TRGV2|TRGJ1/TRGJ2
CATWDGPEYKKLF
TGTGCCACCTGGGACGGGCCCGAATATAAGAAACTCTTT
>medium-sized|TRGV9|TRGJ1/TRGJ2
CALWEVRKKLF
TGTGCCTTGTGGGAGGTGAGGAAGAAACTCTTT
>few|TRGV5|TRGJ1/TRGJ2
CATWDRRGYKKLF
TGTGCCACCTGGGACAGGCGGGGATATAAGAAACTCTTT
>few|TRGV3|TRGJ1/TRGJ2
CATWDRGPYKKLF
TGTGCCACCTGGGACAGGGGGCCTTATAAGAAACTCTTT
>-|TRGV4|TRGJ1/TRGJ2
CATWDALGVYYKKLF
TGTGCCACCTGGGATGCTCTGGGGGTTTATTATAAGAAACTCTTT
>few|TRGV4|TRGJ1/TRGJ2
CATWDGPEYYKKLF
TGTGCCACCTGGGACGGCCCAGAGTATTATAAGAAACTCTTT
>-|TRGV9|TRGJP2
CALWEAYSGDWIKTF
TGTGCCTTGTGGGAGGCATATAGTGGTGATTGGATCAAGACGTTT
>-|TRGV4|TRGJ1/TRGJ2
CATWDGRLRYKKLF
TGTGCCACCTGGGATGGGCGCCTACGGTATAAGAAACTCTTT
>few|TRGV9|TRGJP1
CAPPYTTGWFKIF
TGTGCCCCCCCCTATACCACTGGTTGGTTCAAGATATTT
>-|TRGV4|TRGJ1/TRGJ2
CATWDGPPNYYKKLF
TGTGCCACCTGGGATGGGCCCCCGAATTATTATAAGAAACTCTTT
>-|TRGV8|TRGJ1/TRGJ2
CATWVPTYKKLF
TGTGCCACCTGGGTTCCTACTTATAAGAAACTCTTT
>few|TRGV5|TRGJ1/TRGJ2
CATWDRLRGYYKKLF
TGTGCCACCTGGGACAGGCTTAGAGGTTATTATAAGAAACTCTTT
>few|TRGV3|TRGJ1/TRGJ2
CATWDGFGYKKLF
TGTGCCACCTGGGACGGATTTGGGTATAAGAAACTCTTT
>medium-sized|TRGV2|TRGJ1/TRGJ2
CATWDGPYYKKLF
TGTGCCACCTGGGACGGCCCTTATTATAAGAAACTCTTT
>few|TRGV4|TRGJ1/TRGJ2
CATWDGPGYYKKLF
TGTGCCACCTGGGATGGGCCCGGTTATTATAAGAAACTCTTT
>-|TRGV2|TRGJP2
CATWDGQASSDWIKTF
TGTGCCACCTGGGACGGGCAGGCCAGTAGTGATTGGATCAAGACGTTT
>few|TRGV4|TRGJ1/TRGJ2
CATWDGRDKKLF
TGTGCCACCTGGGATGGCCGGGATAAGAAACTCTTT
>few|TRGV2|TRGJP2
CATWELYSSDWIKTF
TGTGCCACCTGGGAATTGTATAGTAGTGATTGGATCAAGACGTTT
>-|TRGV4|TRGJP2
CATWDGHGRSDWIKTF
TGTGCCACCTGGGATGGGCACGGGAGGAGTGATTGGATCAAGACGTTT
>-|TRGV9|TRGJ1/TRGJ2
CALWEVPSWNYKKLF
TGTGCCTTGTGGGAGGTGCCATCATGGAATTATAAGAAACTCTTT
>-|TRGV9|TRGJ1/TRGJ2
CALWEVQEEKLF
TGTGCCTTGTGGGAGGTGCAAGAAGAGAAACTCTTT
>once|TRGV5|TRGJP2
CATWDRRPTFYSSDWIKTF
TGTGCCACCTGGGACAGGAGACCGACCTTTTATAGTAGTGATTGGATCAAGACGTTT
>-|TRGV4|TRGJ1/TRGJ2
CATWMGYKKLF
TGTGCCACCTGGATGGGCTATAAGAAACTCTTT
>-|TRGV9|TRGJ1/TRGJ2
CALWESGRPKKLF
TGTGCCTTGTGGGAGAGCGGCCGCCCCAAGAAACTCTTT
>few|TRGV4|TRGJ1/TRGJ2
CATWVSGPYYKKLF
TGTGCCACCTGGGTCTCGGGGCCATATTATAAGAAACTCTTT
>few|TRGV4|TRGJP2
CATWDGCSSDWIKTF
TGTGCCACCTGGGATGGGTGTAGTAGTGATTGGATCAAGACGTTT
>-|TRGV4|TRGJ1/TRGJ2
CATWNGGWNYKKLF
TGTGCCACCTGGAATGGGGGTTGGAATTATAAGAAACTCTTT
>medium-sized|TRGV5|TRGJ1/TRGJ2
CATWDLNYYKKLF
TGTGCCACCTGGGATCTGAATTATTATAAGAAACTCTTT
>few|TRGV9|TRGJ1/TRGJ2
CALWEVEKLF
TGTGCCTTGTGGGAGGTCGAGAAACTCTTC
>-|TRGV4|TRGJ1/TRGJ2
CATWDGRLRLTKKLF
TGTGCCACCTGGGATGGGCGACTTCGATTGACTAAGAAACTCTTT
>-|TRGV4|TRGJ1/TRGJ2
CATWDGPNYYKKLF
TGTGCCACCTGGGATGGGCCAAATTATTATAAGAAACTCTTT
>-|TRGV4|TRGJ1/TRGJ2
CATWDKGWSYYKKLF
TGTGCCACCTGGGATAAGGGGTGGAGTTATTATAAGAAACTCTTT
>-|TRGV8|TRGJP2
CATWDRPGDWIKTF
TGTGCCACCTGGGATAGGCCTGGGGATTGGATCAAGACGTTT
>few|TRGV4|TRGJ1/TRGJ2
CATWVVNYYKKLF
TGTGCCACCTGGGTAGTAAATTATTATAAGAAACTCTTT
>-|TRGV5|TRGJ1/TRGJ2
CATWASYRKLF
TGTGCCACCTGGGCCTCGTACAGGAAACTCTTC
>few|TRGV8|TRGJP2
CATWERGSDWIKTF
TGTGCCACCTGGGAGCGAGGTAGTGATTGGATCAAGACGTTT
>few|TRGV3|TRGJP2
CATWDRQSDWIKTF
TGTGCCACCTGGGACAGGCAAAGTGATTGGATCAAGACGTTT
>-|TRGV9|TRGJ1/TRGJ2
CALWEVRPGVF
TGTGCCTTGTGGGAGGTTCGCCCGGGGGTCTTT
>few|TRGV5|TRGJP2
CATWDNPSDWIKTF
TGTGCCACCTGGGACAACCCCAGTGATTGGATCAAGACGTTT
>few|TRGV4|TRGJ1/TRGJ2
CATWKIKYKKLF
TGTGCCACCTGGAAAATAAAGTATAAGAAACTCTTT
>few|TRGV4|TRGJ1/TRGJ2
CATWNGPYKKLF
TGTGCCACCTGGAATGGGCCATATAAGAAACTCTTT